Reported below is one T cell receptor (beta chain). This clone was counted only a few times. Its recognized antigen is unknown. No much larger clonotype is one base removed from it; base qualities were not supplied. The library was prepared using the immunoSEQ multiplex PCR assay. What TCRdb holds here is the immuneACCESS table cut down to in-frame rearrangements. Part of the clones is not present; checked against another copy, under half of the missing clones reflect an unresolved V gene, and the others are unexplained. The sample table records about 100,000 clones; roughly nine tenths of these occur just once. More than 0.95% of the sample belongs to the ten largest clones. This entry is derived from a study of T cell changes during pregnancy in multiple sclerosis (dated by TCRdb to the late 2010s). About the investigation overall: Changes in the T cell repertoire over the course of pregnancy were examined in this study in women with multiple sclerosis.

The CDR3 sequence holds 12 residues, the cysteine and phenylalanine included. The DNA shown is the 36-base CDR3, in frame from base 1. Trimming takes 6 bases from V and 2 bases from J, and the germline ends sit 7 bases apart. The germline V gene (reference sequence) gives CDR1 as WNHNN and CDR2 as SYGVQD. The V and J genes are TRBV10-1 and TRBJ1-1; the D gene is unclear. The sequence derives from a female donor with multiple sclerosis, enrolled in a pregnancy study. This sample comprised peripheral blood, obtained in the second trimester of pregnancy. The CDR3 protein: CASSGINTEAFF. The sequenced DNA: TGCGCCAGCAGCGGTATCAACACTGAAGCTTTCTTT.